Following are 21 T cell receptor beta chains from one sample sequenced in a study of T cell changes during pregnancy in multiple sclerosis. Using immunoSEQ multiplex PCR, the repertoire was profiled, and TCRdb retains in-frame clones only, with some absent. This table holds some 41,000 clones, nearly 90% found once. Sequencing was performed on CD8+ T cells from peripheral blood mononuclear cells, taken in the first trimester of pregnancy. All receptors derive from a female donor with multiple sclerosis, enrolled in a pregnancy study.

The CDR3 loop reads CASGPGNTEAFF. In nucleotides, the CDR3 is TGTGCTAGTGGTCCAGGGAACACTGAAGCTTTCTTT. The V call is TRBV12-5, the J call TRBJ1-1, with unresolved D. The V gene's germline CDR1 is LGHNT and CDR2 FRNRAP. The V gene lost 5 bases and the J gene lost 1 base, with 5 bases spanning the gap. The CDR3 extends over 12 amino acids.

CDR3 residues: CASTLKKGLAGDNEQFF. CDR3 bases: TGTGCCAGCACCCTCAAAAAAGGACTAGCGGGGGACAATGAGCAGTTCTTC. The chain employs TRBV11-3 and TRBJ2-1; 13 nucleotides agree with TRBD2. There are 17 residues in the CDR3. The junction had 11 bases not matched to a gene; V was cut back by 7 bases and J by 5 bases. The germline gives CDR1 SGHNT, CDR2 YENEEA.

CDR3 DNA sequence: TGTGCCAGCAGTTTGGGCTTGAACACTGAAGCTTTCTTT. Translating it yields CASSLGLNTEAFF. The gene calls are TRBV27 and TRBJ1-1; D gene uncertain. The V end lost 3 bases, the J end lost 0 bases, and 5 bases lay between the germline ends. Germline V gene data show CDR1 as MNHEY and CDR2 as SMNVEV (reference sequence). This CDR3 has 13 amino acids.

This chain uses TRBV9 with TRBJ1-5; D unresolved. There are 13 residues in the CDR3. In germline, CDR1 is SGDLS, CDR2 YYNGEE. Trimming cost V 7 bases and J 5 bases, with 13 bases left between them. DNA for the CDR3: TGTGCCAGCTCCGAAGGGAGCGATCAGCCCCAGCATTTT. This translates into CASSEGSDQPQHF. Combining the CDR3 with reference TRBV9 and TRBJ1-5 gives the whole variable domain DSGVTQTPKHLITATGQRVTLRCSPRSGDLSVYWYQQSLDQGLQFLIQYYNGEERAKGNILERFSAQQFPDLHSELNLSSLELGDSALYFCASSEGSDQPQHFGDGTRLSIL.

The rearrangement links TRBV2 to TRBJ2-3, with TRBD2 as a possible D gene (5 bases). The CDR3 consists of 14 residues. Trimming pared 3 bases from V and 2 bases from J, leaving 9 bases between. Looked up from germline, CDR1 is SNHLY and CDR2 is FYNNEI. The CDR3 coding sequence is TGTGCCAGCAGTGACCTACTAGACACAGATACGCAGTATTTT. This sequence encodes CASSDLLDTDTQYF.

The chain links TRBV4-3 to TRBJ2-7; 8 nucleotides align to TRBD1. The CDR3 covers 15 residues. The V and J ends lost 0 bases and 5 bases, in that order; junction bases with no gene match: 6. Germline V gene lookup returns CDR1 LGHNA and CDR2 YSLEER. The CDR3, as DNA: TGCGCCAGCAGCCAAGATCTCAGGGGGCAGAACGAGCAGTACTTC. Amino acid sequence: CASSQDLRGQNEQYF.

The chain is built from TRBV5-6 and TRBJ2-5; 10 bases are shared with TRBD2. CDR3 length: 16 residues. V was clipped by 4 bases and J by 2 bases; unmatched bases: 8. Germline V gives CDR1 SGHDT, CDR2 YYEEEE. CDR3 nucleotides: TGTGCCAGCAGCCGCGGGAGCGGGGGGGGGCAAGAGACCCAGTACTTC. This sequence encodes CASSRGSGGGQETQYF.

The sample holds one count of this clone. V usage is TRBV27 and J usage is TRBJ2-7; TRBD1 is a possible D gene (6 bases). Deletions cut 3 bases from V and 0 bases from J, with 12 bases between. This CDR3 spans 15 amino acids. Germline assignment: CDR1 MNHEY and CDR2 SMNVEV (reference sequence). The CDR3 protein is CASSFHPQGSYEQYF. In DNA, the CDR3 is TGTGCCAGCAGTTTCCATCCACAGGGCTCCTACGAGCAGTACTTC.

The rearrangement uses TRBV10-3 and TRBJ2-5; the D is unclear. The CDR3 spans 14 residues. Germline V gene sequence: CDR1 ENHRY, CDR2 SYGVKD. V lost 0 bases and J lost 0, with 5 bases in between. CDR3 in amino acids: CAISESLYQETQYF. The DNA for the CDR3 is TGTGCCATCAGTGAGTCTCTGTACCAAGAGACCCAGTACTTC.

CDR3 loop: CASSYSSQGSYNEQFF. The CDR3 coding sequence is TGTGCCAGCAGTTACTCGAGCCAGGGTTCCTACAATGAGCAGTTCTTC. This chain uses TRBV6-5 with TRBJ2-1; TRBD1 is a possible D gene (5 bases). The ends were cut back, 0 bases at V and 1 base at J, with 10 bases in the middle. In germline, CDR1 is MNHEY, CDR2 SVGAGI. The CDR3 consists of 16 residues.

The rearrangement links TRBV13 to TRBJ2-3, with 10 bases that match TRBD2. The germline V gene has CDR1 PRHDT and CDR2 FYEKMQ (reference sequence). This CDR3 has 16 residues. The V gene end was trimmed by 5 bases and the J gene end by 6 bases; junction bases not matched to a gene: 11. CDR3 sequence (DNA): TGTGCCAGCAGCCCCACTACTAGCGGGGTTGGGGATACGCAGTATTTT. Translation: CASSPTTSGVGDTQYF.

This rearrangement joins TRBV10-3 to TRBJ2-3, with 7 nucleotides matching TRBD1. The V gene's germline CDR1 is ENHRY and CDR2 SYGVKD. Trimming took 2 bases from V and 6 from J; bases not matched to a gene: 8. The CDR3 spans 15 residues. CDR3 region: CAISEPTGNGDTQYF. CDR3 nucleotides: TGTGCCATCAGTGAGCCGACAGGGAACGGGGATACGCAGTATTTT.

V and J are TRBV7-9 and TRBJ2-7; maybe TRBD2 (7 bases). Looked up from germline, CDR1 is SEHNR and CDR2 is FQNEAQ (reference sequence). With 8 bases removed from V and 6 bases from J, the gap between germline ends came to 17 bases. This CDR3 is 13 amino acids long. This chain's CDR3 is CASRGGATFEQYF. The CDR3 DNA is TGTGCCAGCCGAGGGGGGGCAACGTTCGAGCAGTACTTC.

The chain uses TRBV7-6 and TRBJ2-1, with TRBD2 identical over 10 bases. Germline V gives CDR1 SGHVS, CDR2 FNYEAQ. The CDR3 consists of 19 residues. Losses at the gene ends were 5 bases for V and 7 bases for J; bases not matched to a gene: 20. CDR3 residues: CASSQPGSGGASIGNEQFF. Here the CDR3 DNA reads TGTGCCAGCAGCCAACCGGGGAGCGGGGGGGCCTCAATCGGGAATGAGCAGTTCTTC.

This clone came up a few times. This sequence joins TRBV6-4 and TRBJ1-1; no firm D call. Germline V gene lookup returns CDR1 MRHNA and CDR2 SNTAGT. The CDR3 runs 14 residues. Trimming left V 11 bases short and J 3 bases short, with 19 bases between. CDR3 DNA sequence: TGTGCCGGATGGGAGGGCTTGTTGGACACTGAAGCTTTCTTT. Its translation is CAGWEGLLDTEAFF.

V usage is TRBV20-1 and J usage is TRBJ2-3, with unresolved D. Per the germline V gene, CDR1 is DFQATT and CDR2 is SNEGSKA (reference sequence). This CDR3 has 9 residues. The V end was cut by 1 base, the J end by 12 bases, with 5 bases between. The CDR3 region is CSARAFQYF. The CDR3 DNA reads as TGCAGTGCTAGAGCCTTCCAGTATTTT.

The chain links TRBV25-1 to TRBJ1-6; 9 bases are shared with TRBD1. CDR3 length equals 16 residues. The germline V gene has CDR1 MGHDK and CDR2 SYGVNS. The V and J ends lost 6 bases and 8 bases, in that order; junction bases with no gene match: 11. The CDR3, as DNA: TGTGCCAGCAGACCGGGACAGGGAATTTTAGATTCACCCCTCCACTTT. Translated: CASRPGQGILDSPLHF.

Only one count was recorded for this clone. The chain uses TRBV29-1 and TRBJ1-2; 10 nucleotides match TRBD1. This CDR3 is built from 14 residues. CDR1 SQVTM and CDR2 ANQGSEA come from the germline V gene. V trimming: 5 bases; J trimming: 5 bases; junction bases outside the gene matches: 8. The CDR3 nucleotides are TGCAGCGTTATCATCCGGGACAGGGGTTATGGCTACACCTTC. The encoded protein is CSVIIRDRGYGYTF.

The rearrangement links TRBV19 to TRBJ2-2, with D possibly TRBD1 on 5 matching bases. Germline assignment: CDR1 LNHDA and CDR2 SQIVND (reference sequence). This CDR3 has 14 amino acids. Trimming stripped 7 bases from V and 6 bases from J, with 15 bases between. The CDR3 spells CASTPGPVSGELFF. Written as DNA, the CDR3 is TGTGCCAGTACCCCAGGGCCGGTTTCCGGGGAGCTGTTTTTT.

The V call is TRBV9, the J call TRBJ1-2; TRBD1 matches at 8 bases. Germline CDR1 SGDLS, CDR2 YYNGEE. V lost 1 base and J lost 7; bases outside the gene matches: 6. CDR3 size: 14 residues. CDR3 in amino acids: CASSVQGAGGGYTF. The CDR3 DNA sequence: TGTGCCAGCAGCGTACAGGGGGCTGGGGGTGGCTACACCTTC.

The CDR3 DNA reads TGTGCTAGTGGAACCGACAGGGCCGGGGAGCTGTTTTTT. This encodes CASGTDRAGELFF. The chain employs TRBV12-5 and TRBJ2-2, with 7 bases matching TRBD1. This CDR3 comprises 13 residues. With 6 bases clipped from V and 6 bases from J, the junction kept 4 bases outside the gene matches. The V gene's germline CDR1 is LGHNT and CDR2 FRNRAP.